This T cell receptor (beta chain) was captured by sequencing in a study of vaccination effects on CD4 cells after COVID-19. The germline V gene has CDR1 KGHSH and CDR2 LQKENI. V shed 8 bases and J shed 7 bases, with 17 bases lying between them. The CDR3 has 13 residues. As to this clone: What it recognizes is unknown.

Sequencing was preceded by expansion of antigen-specific CD4+ T cells with viral peptide pools in the ViraFEST assay. Following culture for around 10 days, CD4+ T cells were isolated. Vaccine recipients, nucleocapsid antibody negative, had no prior SARS-CoV-2 infection. Supplemented with about 10 IU/ml IL-2 and 8 to 10 ug/ml peptides, a few million PBMC per well were kept in culture. Only in-frame clones appear in the TCRdb table, and some are missing; sequencing was by immunoSEQ multiplex PCR. The profile shows about 73,000 clones, approximately 74% of them singletons. The sequenced sample was CD4+ T cells from PBMCs cultured with HCoV-NL63 spike peptides, obtained before COVID-19 vaccination. This sequence joins TRBV18 and TRBJ1-1; D gene unclear. This receptor was obtained from a human donor who received a COVID-19 vaccine. The CDR3 DNA is TGTGCCAGCACCCAGGTAGTTCACAATGAAGCTTTCTTT. Amino acid sequence: CASTQVVHNEAFF.